This TCR beta chain was observed in a study of type 1 regulatory T cells. Turning to the study itself: This in vitro CD4 product, T-allo10, is enriched for Tr1 cells and alloantigen-specific.

A word on this clonotype: Germline is not matched at one junction end, which may reflect a read error.

The CDR3 loop spans 17 amino acids. Per the germline V gene, CDR1 is SGHTA and CDR2 is FQGNSA. TCRdb used MiXCR to reprocess the reads, holding one entry per CDR3 protein. The sample consists of 90,000 to 100,000 distinct CDR3 sequences, 30% to 35% of them appearing once. The chain couples TRBV7-2 to TRBJ2-2; 11 bases align to TRBD2. Sample: CD4+ T cells, either the whole sample or a sorted fraction (not recorded which). The clonotype was recovered from a human donor in good health. CDR3 protein: CASSLDPTSGNTGGLFF. As DNA, the CDR3 is TGTGCCAGCAGCTTAGATCCGACTAGCGGGAACACCGGGGGGCTGTTTTTT. The variable domain in full, completed from reference TRBV7-2 and TRBJ2-2, reads GAGVSQSPSNKVTEKGKDVELRCDPISGHTALYWYRQSLGQGLEFLIYFQGNSAPDKSGLPSDRFSAERTGGSVSTLTIQRTQQEDSAVYLCASSLDPTSGNTGGLFFGEGSRLTVL.